These T cell receptor beta chains were read from a single sample in a study of T-cell reconstitution after alpha-beta-depleted transplantation in children. In TCRdb, the PCR reads were re-called with MiXCR into one record per CDR3 protein. Found here are around 500,000 distinct CDR3 sequences, roughly 23% of them singletons; the top ten hold roughly an eighth. The sample in question was PBMCs, mostly from graft donor cells, obtained 360 days after TCRalphabeta/CD19-depleted stem cell transplant. The source is a boy under three years old who had a stem cell transplant for acute myeloid leukemia, so the T cells may come from the graft donor. Both conserved end residues are part of each CDR3. The order of the fields is V gene, CDR3 length, clone size, CDR3 protein. The size field is filled for only some rows; it gives once, few, many or a size class.

v_gene: TRBV10-3; len: 15; abundance: many; CDR3aa: CAISEQVSGEETQYF
v_gene: TRBV5-5; len: 16; abundance: NA; CDR3aa: CASSPTPGRAKNEQFF
v_gene: TRBV29-1; len: 14; abundance: few; CDR3aa: CSVKADTLTGELFF
v_gene: TRBV4-3; len: 16; abundance: NA; CDR3aa: CASSQEISLPTDTQYF
v_gene: TRBV5-1; len: 14; abundance: few; CDR3aa: CASSLDRELHEQYF
v_gene: TRBV29-1; len: 13; abundance: NA; CDR3aa: CSVAAGGTDTQYF
v_gene: TRBV20-1; len: 14; abundance: NA; CDR3aa: CSARDRMSTDTQYF
v_gene: TRBV27; len: 15; abundance: few; CDR3aa: CASSWTAANTGELFF
v_gene: TRBV29-1; len: 15; abundance: few; CDR3aa: CSVKDRGTGANVLTF
v_gene: TRBV20-1; len: 16; abundance: NA; CDR3aa: CSAATPLGGLTDTQYF
v_gene: TRBV19; len: 11; abundance: once; CDR3aa: CATRKGGELFF
v_gene: TRBV20-1; len: 14; abundance: NA; CDR3aa: CSARPGKSNQPQHF
v_gene: TRBV25-1; len: 15; abundance: NA; CDR3aa: CASSESLPADGEAFF
v_gene: TRBV11-2; len: 10; abundance: NA; CDR3aa: CASSRTEQFF
v_gene: TRBV20-1; len: 14; abundance: many; CDR3aa: CSARGGQGWNEQFF
v_gene: TRBV12-3/TRBV12-4; len: 15; abundance: many; CDR3aa: CASRHRAGDNQPQHF